This T cell receptor beta chain was obtained from a study of OX40 agonist ivuxolimab in advanced cancers. This clone is medium-sized by share. Its antigen is undetermined. Study conclusions and caveats: Both blood CD4+ and CD8+ T cells showed clonal growth by week 6 at 0.1 to 3.0 mg/kg.

Germline V gives CDR1 KGHSH, CDR2 LQKENI. The CDR3 spans 13 residues. With 4 bases clipped from V and 8 bases from J, the junction kept 1 base outside the gene matches. Sequencing used immunoSEQ multiplex PCR; TCRdb keeps in-frame clones, though not all of them. The sample shows some 74,000 clones, roughly 90% of them seen only once. The chain couples TRBV18 to TRBJ1-6; 8 nucleotides align to TRBD1. This receptor was obtained from an adult with an advanced solid tumor such as melanoma, head and neck, liver or kidney cancer. Material: CD4+ or CD8+ T cells sorted from blood, obtained in a trial of the OX40 agonist ivuxolimab. The CDR3 DNA is TGTGCCAGCTCACAGACAGGGGATTCACCCCTCCACTTT. It yields the protein CASSQTGDSPLHF.